A single T cell receptor beta chain is shown here with its context. The junction and the germline gene differ at one end; a read error may be behind it. These data originate in a study of blood T cell repertoires in COVID-19. Whole-study context: PBMCs, B-cell-depleted T cells, or T cells were the source of the cDNA or gDNA that made up the material.

The V gene's germline CDR1 is SSHAT and CDR2 FNYEAQ (reference sequence). The CDR3 extends over 16 amino acids. In the authors' methods: Nucleated cell counts were estimated from reference gene primer amplification. The data were produced by immunoSEQ multiplex PCR, yet TCRdb's version contains in-frame clones alone and is incomplete. V and J calls plus clone size are reproduced from that table; the DNA served to infer D and trimming. The sample has 150,000 or so clones, approximately 80% seen once. The TCR originated in a woman in her thirties or forties with active or convalescent COVID-19. This chain uses TRBV7-7 with TRBJ2-3; maybe TRBD1 (6 bases). The sample taken for sequencing was peripheral blood. The CDR3 spells CASSLLPGASTDTQYF. DNA for the CDR3: TGTGCTAGCAGCTTATTGCCAGGGGCATCCACAGATACGCAGTATTTT.